A few counts support the clone carrying this T cell receptor beta chain. The antigen remains undetermined. Trimming removed 5 bases at V and 3 bases at J, with 20 bases between. Germline V lookup: CDR1 MDHEN, CDR2 SYDVKM. The CDR3 covers 16 residues. These data come from a study of blood T cells in healthy people across ages. About the research overall: Template-switching capture recovered about one barcoded beta molecule per two T cells. Study observations and caveats: Diversity estimated from one million T cells was considered an underestimate.

PCR was performed a second time for about 7 to 11 cycles using a sample-barcoded 5' primer and a J-beta primer mix. TCRdb re-called the 5' RACE reads through MiXCR, storing one row per CDR3 protein. The data contain about 500,000 distinct CDR3 sequences, more than 20% of them singletons. The donors, aged 6 to 90, were healthy Caucasians from Russia. The sample also formed part of further work on T cells of mothers and their children. That source notes: Related mother-child pairs showed slightly higher but non-significant overlap than unrelated pairs.

The chain carries TRBV28 and TRBJ2-7; no firm D call. Sequenced: blood. This sequence was found in a boy between 5 and 17 years old in good health. The CDR3 region has the DNA TGTGCCAGCAGTCTACCGGACGGGCCCCACCTCTACGAGCAGTACTTC. This translates into CASSLPDGPHLYEQYF.